One sample yielded the 13 T cell receptor beta chains listed below, sequenced in a study of response to subunit inactivated influenza vaccine. One entry per CDR3 protein, called by TCRdb with MiXCR from the RT-PCR reads. In the table there are 500,000 to 650,000 distinct CDR3 sequences, less than 8% of which are singletons. Source: PBMCs from blood, taken 23 months after vaccination. Every receptor here comes from a man between 45 and 75 years old who received an inactivated influenza vaccine.

This clonotype was picked up many times. The chain's CDR3 is CASSLDKQETQYF. CDR3 nucleotides: TGTGCCAGCAGCCTCGACAAGCAAGAGACCCAGTACTTC. The chain employs TRBV7-6 and TRBJ2-5; D remains ambiguous. This CDR3 contains 13 residues. Germline assignment: CDR1 SGHVS and CDR2 FNYEAQ. V was clipped by 5 bases and J by 2 bases, with 9 bases between them.

This clonotype appeared a few times. This sequence joins TRBV7-3 and TRBJ2-1, with 8 bases lining up with TRBD2. CDR3 length: 16 amino acids. The ends lost 0 bases at V and 8 bases at J; junction bases unmatched: 9. Per the germline V gene, CDR1 is SGHTA and CDR2 is FQGTGA. The CDR3 sequence: CASSLTRAGVWYEQFF. The CDR3 DNA follows: TGTGCCAGCAGCTTAACCAGAGCGGGAGTATGGTATGAGCAGTTCTTC.

This clonotype was counted only a few times. This chain links TRBV6-1 with TRBJ2-3; no clear D gene. This CDR3 comprises 15 residues. Per germline, CDR1 MNHNS and CDR2 SASEGT. V was trimmed by 2 bases and J by 0 bases, leaving 9 bases between them. In DNA, the CDR3 is TGTGCCAGCAGTGAATACTTCCGTAGCACAGATACGCAGTATTTT. It codes for CASSEYFRSTDTQYF.

This clonotype was counted ten times or more. J is TRBJ2-1 and V is TRBV7-8; D may be TRBD1 or TRBD2 (5 bases each). V lost 4 bases and J 9 bases, leaving 10 bases between the germline ends. Germline lookup yields CDR1 SGHVS and CDR2 FQNEAQ. There are 12 residues in the CDR3. The CDR3 DNA reads TGTGCCAGCAGCTACTCAGGGAGTGAGCAGTTCTTC. Protein: CASSYSGSEQFF.

This clonotype was observed many times. The chain has TRBV5-1 and TRBJ1-1, with 7 positions matching TRBD1. Germline CDR1 and CDR2: SGHRS and YFSETQ. CDR3 size: 15 residues. Trimming at V came to 4 bases and at J to 4 bases, leaving 10 bases not matched to a gene. The DNA for the CDR3 is TGCGCCAGCAGCCAGGGGGGGGGCTCCGGCACTGAAGCTTTCTTT. Protein product: CASSQGGGSGTEAFF.

This sequence joins TRBV20-1 and TRBJ2-5, with TRBD1 matching 9 bases. Unmatched junction bases numbered 11, after V lost 8 bases and J lost 4 bases. The CDR3 has 14 amino acids. The V gene's germline CDR1 is DFQATT and CDR2 SNEGSKA (reference sequence). The DNA of the CDR3 is TGCAGTCCCCACGGGGACAGGGTTATAGAGACCCAGTACTTC. Translating gives CSPHGDRVIETQYF.

This clonotype was observed a few times. The chain uses TRBV10-3 and TRBJ1-2; D is perhaps TRBD1 (5 bases). Trimming removed 6 bases at V and 6 bases at J, with 17 bases between. The CDR3 has 14 residues. From germline, CDR1 is ENHRY and CDR2 SYGVKD. The CDR3 region is CAIREGPGGDGYTF. CDR3 sequence (DNA): TGTGCCATCAGGGAAGGGCCCGGAGGGGATGGCTACACCTTC.

This clonotype was observed a few times. The chain recombines TRBV30 with TRBJ1-3; D unclear. The CDR3 covers 14 residues. Germline values: CDR1 GTSNPN, CDR2 SVGIG (reference sequence). With 0 bases removed from V and 0 bases from J, the gap between germline ends came to 6 bases. CDR3 coding DNA: TGTGCCTGGAGTGTAAGCAGCTCTGGAAACACCATATATTTT. Protein: CAWSVSSSGNTIYF.

This clonotype has only a few counts. The V gene is TRBV11-2, the J gene TRBJ2-3; D could derive from TRBD1 or TRBD2 (5 bases each). Trimming took 3 bases from V and 6 from J, leaving 19 bases between them. Germline CDR1 SGHAT, CDR2 FQNNGV. This CDR3 is built from 16 residues. The CDR3 protein is CASSFRRGREGDTQYF. The CDR3 nucleotides are TGTGCCAGCAGCTTCCGCCGGGGCCGGGAAGGGGATACGCAGTATTTT. Drawing the rest from reference TRBV11-2 and TRBJ2-3, the complete variable domain is EAGVAQSPRYKIIEKRQSVAFWCNPISGHATLYWYQQILGQGPKLLIQFQNNGVVDDSQLPKDRFSAERLKGVDSTLKIQPAKLEDSAVYLCASSFRRGREGDTQYFGPGTRLTVL.

The chain couples TRBV10-3 to TRBJ2-7; the D gene is possibly TRBD2 (6 bases). This CDR3 is 15 amino acids long. V lost 3 bases, J lost 2 bases, and 14 bases lay in between. Germline loops: CDR1 ENHRY, CDR2 SYGVKD. CDR3: CAISERDSLTYEQYF. The CDR3 coding sequence is TGTGCCATCAGTGAACGGGACTCGCTGACCTACGAGCAGTACTTC.

This clonotype was detected a few times. The J gene is TRBJ2-1, the V gene TRBV10-3; 8 bases match TRBD2. The CDR3 length is 12 residues. V lost 6 bases and J lost 7; bases outside the gene matches: 2. CDR1 and CDR2 from the germline V gene are ENHRY and SYGVKD. In DNA form, the CDR3 reads TGTGCCATCAGCGGACTAGCAAATGAGCAGTTCTTC. As protein: CAISGLANEQFF.

This clonotype was detected a few times. J is TRBJ1-2 and V is TRBV12-3 or TRBV12-4; D is unresolved. This CDR3 contains 11 residues. Between the trimmed V and J ends, which lost 3 bases and 10 bases, there was a span of 9 bases. Here the CDR3 DNA reads TGTGCCAGCAGTTTTCAAACCACCTACACCTTC. Encoded protein: CASSFQTTYTF.

In this sample, this clonotype turned up many times. The chain employs TRBV27 and TRBJ2-7; 10 nucleotides line up with TRBD1. CDR1 and CDR2 from the germline V gene are MNHEY and SMNVEV (reference sequence). J lost 3 bases, V lost 3 bases, and 5 bases had no gene match. The CDR3 loop spans 15 amino acids. Written as DNA, the CDR3 is TGTGCCAGCAGTTTGGCCGGGACAGGGGACTACGAGCAGTACTTC. This codes for CASSLAGTGDYEQYF.